This TCR beta chain was recorded in a study of cytomegalovirus exposure and HLA in healthy donors. At the level of the study: Approximately 81% of a few hundred genotyped donors fell in the Caucasian-associated ancestry cluster.

The J segment lost 5 bases and the V segment lost 4 bases, leaving 8 bases of the junction unmatched. This CDR3 region has 14 residues. In germline, CDR1 is SGHTA, CDR2 FQGNSA. The study's findings and limits: Among the CMV-associated chains, three were confirmed in vitro as specific for CMV antigens. The study listed approximately 160 cytomegalovirus-associated TCR beta chains.

Researchers ran the PCR with 60 Vbeta and 13 Jbeta primers. Profiling relied on immunoSEQ multiplex PCR, and the TCRdb table lists in-frame clones only, not all of them. This table holds about 64,000 clones. About this clone itself: Its antigen is undetermined.

J is TRBJ2-7 and V is TRBV7-2; 7 positions match TRBD1. This receptor was identified in a woman aged 18-35 years in good health and CMV-seronegative. Sequenced material: PBMCs. The CDR3 region has the DNA TGTGCCAGCAGCTCCTTCCTAGACAGGGACGAGCAGTACTTC. Translated, it gives CASSSFLDRDEQYF.